A single sample is the source of the 15 T cell receptor beta chains below, sequenced in a study of shared clonotypes between healthy human individuals. The repertoire was sequenced with immunoSEQ multiplex PCR; TCRdb's copy has only in-frame clones and lacks some. This sample has some 1.4 million clones, with roughly 96% found just once. The sequenced sample was naive CD4+ T cells sorted from blood. Sample subset: CD45RA+ positively selected. The source is a man younger than 45 in good health.

The V call is TRBV19, the J call TRBJ2-1; D ambiguous. This CDR3 is built from 12 residues. V was trimmed by 4 bases and J by 7 bases, leaving 8 bases between them. In germline, CDR1 is LNHDA, CDR2 SQIVND (reference sequence). The CDR3 region is CASSTSINEQFF. The CDR3 coding sequence is TGTGCCAGTAGTACTTCTATAAATGAGCAGTTCTTC.

The chain couples TRBV9 to TRBJ2-7, with a weak D call TRBD2 (6 bases). Germline loops: CDR1 SGDLS, CDR2 YYNGEE. The CDR3 has 13 residues. Trimming took off 4 bases at V and 0 bases at J, with 8 bases between the two ends. The CDR3 DNA reads TGTGCCAGCAGCCGCGGGGTCTCCTACGAGCAGTACTTC. Its protein product is CASSRGVSYEQYF.

The rearrangement links TRBV5-5 to TRBJ1-1; D unclear. The germline V and J ends were trimmed by 1 base and 5 bases, with 6 bases remaining between them. CDR1 and CDR2 (germline): SGHKS, YYEKEE (reference sequence). The CDR3 runs 12 residues. The CDR3 DNA sequence: TGTGCCAGCAGCTTGCGGGGAACTGAAGCTTTCTTT. Its translation: CASSLRGTEAFF. Together with reference TRBV5-5 and TRBJ1-1, the CDR3 gives the full variable domain: DAGVTQSPTHLIKTRGQQVTLRCSPISGHKSVSWYQQVLGQGPQFIFQYYEKEERGRGNFPDRFSARQFPNYSSELNVNALLLGDSALYLCASSLRGTEAFFGQGTRLTVV.

CDR3 nucleotides: TGTGCCAGCAGGACAGGGATGACCTACGAGCAGTACTTC. Translated, it gives CASRTGMTYEQYF. The rearrangement joins TRBV28 to TRBJ2-7, with TRBD1 matching 7 bases. J was trimmed by 2 bases and V by 6 bases; bases with no gene match: 4. The CDR3 spans 13 residues. Germline CDR1 is MDHEN and CDR2 is SYDVKM.

The chain joins TRBV7-2 to TRBJ2-5; D may be TRBD1 (5 bases). V lost 5 bases, J lost 1 base, and 11 bases lay in between. This CDR3 has 14 residues. CDR1 and CDR2 from the germline V gene are SGHTA and FQGNSA. The CDR3 reads CASSRQGRQETQYF. CDR3 DNA: TGTGCCAGCAGCCGGCAGGGCCGCCAAGAGACCCAGTACTTC.

V is TRBV2 and J is TRBJ2-5; 8 nucleotides line up with TRBD1. V shed 10 bases, J shed 1 base, and the junction held 11 bases outside the gene matches. Germline V gene lookup returns CDR1 SNHLY and CDR2 FYNNEI. The CDR3 totals 15 residues. The CDR3: CATNRGAVVQETQYF. The CDR3 DNA follows: TGTGCCACAAACAGGGGGGCGGTGGTCCAAGAGACCCAGTACTTC.

The rearrangement joins TRBV28 to TRBJ1-5; weak D call: TRBD1 (5 bases). The CDR3 consists of 11 residues. Germline V lookup: CDR1 MDHEN, CDR2 SYDVKM. The germline V and J ends were trimmed by 10 bases and 4 bases, with 8 bases remaining between them. The CDR3 spells CATQGNQPQHF. In DNA form, the CDR3 reads TGTGCCACCCAGGGAAATCAGCCCCAGCATTTT.

V and J are TRBV6-1 and TRBJ1-1, with a weak D call TRBD1 (5 bases). The V end lost 6 bases, the J end lost 2 bases, and 16 bases lay between the germline ends. CDR1 and CDR2 (germline): MNHNS, SASEGT. CDR3 length: 15 residues. As DNA, the CDR3 is TGTGCCAGCAGAATTTCCTGGGGCCCAAACACTGAAGCTTTCTTT. Protein: CASRISWGPNTEAFF.

This clone was found once. The chain recombines TRBV7-2 with TRBJ2-7, with D possibly matching TRBD2 (6 bases). Germline assignment: CDR1 SGHTA and CDR2 FQGNSA. V was cut by 6 bases and J by 0 bases, with 12 bases left in between. This CDR3 contains 14 residues. The CDR3 coding sequence is TGTGCCAGCAGTCGGAGGGTTACCTCCTACGAGCAGTACTTC. It yields the protein CASSRRVTSYEQYF.

The chain joins TRBV28 to TRBJ1-5, with a weak D call TRBD1 (6 bases). The CDR3 is made up of 13 amino acids. Trimming pared 2 bases from V and 6 bases from J, leaving 8 bases between. Germline assignment: CDR1 MDHEN and CDR2 SYDVKM. The CDR3 nucleotides read TGTGCCAGCAGTTTAGGGGGGCTTCAGCCCCAGCATTTT. Amino acid sequence: CASSLGGLQPQHF.

The chain's CDR3 is CASSLPAPAGYEQYF. The CDR3 DNA reads as TGCGCCAGCAGCTTGCCGGCTCCGGCGGGCTACGAGCAGTACTTC. This chain joins TRBV5-1 and TRBJ2-7; D may be TRBD2 (5 bases). Looked up from germline, CDR1 is SGHRS and CDR2 is YFSETQ. The CDR3 runs 15 residues. V dropped 1 base and J dropped 3 bases, with 14 bases sitting between them.

The chain employs TRBV5-4 and TRBJ2-3; 8 bases agree with TRBD2. CDR3 size: 16 residues. V shed 0 bases and J 5 bases; nucleotides not matched to a gene: 8. The germline gives CDR1 SGHNT, CDR2 YYREEE (reference sequence). The CDR3 spells CASSLALGRAVDTQYF. The CDR3 region has the DNA TGTGCCAGCAGCTTGGCCCTCGGGAGGGCCGTAGATACGCAGTATTTT.

The chain couples TRBV7-8 to TRBJ1-4; D uncertain. V dropped 6 bases and J dropped 7 bases, with 15 bases sitting between them. Per the germline V gene, CDR1 is SGHVS and CDR2 is FQNEAQ. The CDR3 loop spans 14 amino acids. The CDR3 coding sequence is TGTGCCAGCAGGAGTGGCCTCAAAGGTGAAAAACTGTTTTTT. Translated: CASRSGLKGEKLFF.

The chain has TRBV28 and TRBJ2-7, with D unresolved. Germline loops: CDR1 MDHEN, CDR2 SYDVKM. The CDR3 extends over 14 amino acids. Deletions cut 6 bases from V and 9 bases from J, with 21 bases between. The CDR3 DNA is TGTGCCAGCAGCGCCCCGGCGATTTGGCGAAGGCAGTACTTC. It specifies CASSAPAIWRRQYF. Combining the CDR3 with reference TRBV28 and TRBJ2-7 gives the whole variable domain DVKVTQSSRYLVKRTGEKVFLECVQDMDHENMFWYRQDPGLGLRLIYFSYDVKMKEKGDIPEGYSVSREKKERFSLILESASTNQTSMYLCASSAPAIWRRQYFGPGTRLTVT.

V gene TRBV11-2 combines with J gene TRBJ2-7; D might be TRBD2 (5 bases). V lost 0 bases to trimming and J lost 3 bases, with 15 bases between them. The CDR3 is 16 residues long. Looked up from germline, CDR1 is SGHAT and CDR2 is FQNNGV. The CDR3 here is CASSLDIVGVVYEQYF. The CDR3 nucleotides read TGTGCCAGCAGCTTAGATATCGTGGGAGTGGTCTACGAGCAGTACTTC.